These T cell receptor beta chains were read from a single sample in a study of cytomegalovirus exposure and HLA in healthy donors. TCRdb's table, derived via immunoSEQ multiplex PCR, lists solely in-frame clones and lacks some. The table lists 65,000 to 85,000 clones. Sequencing was done on a sample of PBMCs. The receptors originated from a female donor in good health and CMV-seropositive. CDR3s include the opening cysteine and the closing phenylalanine or tryptophan. A D gene is named only where the DNA matches it firmly. Expanded clones get a size class; other rows say once, few or many, or leave the size out.

CDR3nt: TGCAGCGTTGAAGGAGAGGGAAGTATAGGTTACGAGCAGTACTTC; CDR3aa: CSVEGEGSIGYEQYF; v_gene: TRBV29-1; abundance: .; j_gene: TRBJ2-7; d_gene: .; len: 15
CDR3nt: TGTGCCAGCAGTGCGGGGACACCAGATCAGCCCCAGCATTTT; CDR3aa: CASSAGTPDQPQHF; v_gene: TRBV2; abundance: .; j_gene: TRBJ1-5; d_gene: .; len: 14
CDR3nt: TGCGCCAGCAGCCCGGAGACCTGCGGGACAGCCTACGAGCAGTACTTC; CDR3aa: CASSPETCGTAYEQYF; v_gene: TRBV4-3; abundance: .; j_gene: TRBJ2-7; d_gene: .; len: 16
CDR3nt: TGTGCCAGCAGTGAGGCCTCCTACGAGCAGTACTTC; CDR3aa: CASSEASYEQYF; v_gene: TRBV7-9; abundance: .; j_gene: TRBJ2-7; d_gene: .; len: 12
CDR3nt: TGTGCCAGCAGCCCCGACACGAACACTGAAGCTTTCTTT; CDR3aa: CASSPDTNTEAFF; v_gene: TRBV5-6; abundance: .; j_gene: TRBJ1-1; d_gene: .; len: 13
CDR3nt: TGTGCCAGCAGTTTGGGAGGGACTACCTACTATGGCTACACCTTC; CDR3aa: CASSLGGTTYYGYTF; v_gene: TRBV28; abundance: .; j_gene: TRBJ1-2; d_gene: .; len: 15
CDR3nt: TGTGCCAGCCCCCCCGCGGGACTAGCGGGAGGGCCCTCCTACGAGCAGTACTTC; CDR3aa: CASPPAGLAGGPSYEQYF; v_gene: TRBV28; abundance: .; j_gene: TRBJ2-7; d_gene: TRBD2; len: 18
CDR3nt: TGTGCCACCAGCACTCAGGGGGGATCTCAGCATTTT; CDR3aa: CATSTQGGSQHF; v_gene: TRBV15; abundance: .; j_gene: TRBJ1-5; d_gene: TRBD1; len: 12
CDR3nt: TGCGCCAGCAGCTTGGTGGCTAGCGGCCAGGAGCTGTTTTTT; CDR3aa: CASSLVASGQELFF; v_gene: TRBV5-1; abundance: .; j_gene: TRBJ2-2; d_gene: TRBD2; len: 14
CDR3nt: TGCAGTGGAGGGGAGGTAGAGACCCAGTACTTC; CDR3aa: CSGGEVETQYF; v_gene: TRBV20-1; abundance: .; j_gene: TRBJ2-5; d_gene: .; len: 11
CDR3nt: TGTGCCAGCAGTCCCGGGACAGGGGCCCTTGGCTACACCTTC; CDR3aa: CASSPGTGALGYTF; v_gene: TRBV6-4; abundance: .; j_gene: TRBJ1-2; d_gene: TRBD1; len: 14
CDR3nt: TGTGCCAGCAGTGCCGTTCAGGGGGCATATGGCTACACCTTC; CDR3aa: CASSAVQGAYGYTF; v_gene: TRBV28; abundance: .; j_gene: TRBJ1-2; d_gene: TRBD1; len: 14
CDR3nt: TGTGCCAGTAGTATCCAGGGGGCTCAGCCCCAGCATTTT; CDR3aa: CASSIQGAQPQHF; v_gene: TRBV19; abundance: .; j_gene: TRBJ1-5; d_gene: TRBD1; len: 13
CDR3nt: TGTGCCAGCAGCCCAAGGACAGGGGGAAACACCATATATTTT; CDR3aa: CASSPRTGGNTIYF; v_gene: TRBV6-5; abundance: .; j_gene: TRBJ1-3; d_gene: TRBD1; len: 14
CDR3nt: TGTGCCAGCAGCTTTTCTCGGGTTCTTAACACTGAAGCTTTCTTT; CDR3aa: CASSFSRVLNTEAFF; v_gene: TRBV11-1; abundance: .; j_gene: TRBJ1-1; d_gene: .; len: 15
CDR3nt: TGTGCCAGCAGCCAAGCGGAGGGCCAAGAGACCCAGTACTTC; CDR3aa: CASSQAEGQETQYF; v_gene: TRBV7-2; abundance: .; j_gene: TRBJ2-5; d_gene: .; len: 14
CDR3nt: TGTGCCAGCAGCCCCCGGCAAGCAGACGACTCCTCTGGGGCCAACGTCCTGACTTTC; CDR3aa: CASSPRQADDSSGANVLTF; v_gene: TRBV7-9; abundance: .; j_gene: TRBJ2-6; d_gene: .; len: 19
CDR3nt: TGTGCCAGCAGCTGGGGACAGGATCCTTCTTTCTATGGCTACACCTTC; CDR3aa: CASSWGQDPSFYGYTF; v_gene: TRBV7-9; abundance: .; j_gene: TRBJ1-2; d_gene: TRBD1; len: 16
CDR3nt: TGTGCCAGTAGTATCCCCGGTTTTGCGGGCCCGAACACTGAAGCTTTCTTT; CDR3aa: CASSIPGFAGPNTEAFF; v_gene: TRBV19; abundance: .; j_gene: TRBJ1-1; d_gene: .; len: 17
CDR3nt: TGTGCCAGCAGCTCCCCAAACAGGGAAGGAGGCTACACCTTC; CDR3aa: CASSSPNREGGYTF; v_gene: TRBV7-2; abundance: .; j_gene: TRBJ1-2; d_gene: .; len: 14
CDR3nt: TGCGCCAGCAGCCGGCTGGGCTCCGACGCCTACGAGCAGTACTTC; CDR3aa: CASSRLGSDAYEQYF; v_gene: TRBV5-1; abundance: .; j_gene: TRBJ2-7; d_gene: .; len: 15
CDR3nt: TGTGCCAGCAGCCGGGGAGGTGGCTATGGCTACACCTTC; CDR3aa: CASSRGGGYGYTF; v_gene: TRBV28; abundance: .; j_gene: TRBJ1-2; d_gene: .; len: 13
CDR3nt: TGTGCCAGCAGCTTACAGGGGGCTGGGGCCAACGTCCTGACTTTC; CDR3aa: CASSLQGAGANVLTF; v_gene: TRBV13; abundance: .; j_gene: TRBJ2-6; d_gene: TRBD1; len: 15
CDR3nt: TGCGCCAGCAGCCAAGGACAGTTCCCTGAAAAACTGTTTTTT; CDR3aa: CASSQGQFPEKLFF; v_gene: TRBV4-3; abundance: medium-sized; j_gene: TRBJ1-4; d_gene: .; len: 14
CDR3nt: TGTGCCAGCAGCCTAGGGCTAGCGGGTGATAGCTCCTACAATGAGCAGTTCTTC; CDR3aa: CASSLGLAGDSSYNEQFF; v_gene: TRBV11-2; abundance: .; j_gene: TRBJ2-1; d_gene: TRBD2; len: 18
CDR3nt: TGTGCCAGCAGCCAAGAACAGGGGCAATCCTACGAGCAGTACTTC; CDR3aa: CASSQEQGQSYEQYF; v_gene: TRBV4-2; abundance: .; j_gene: TRBJ2-7; d_gene: TRBD1; len: 15
CDR3nt: TGTGCCAGCAGTTCCGGGACATCCTACGAGCAGTACTTC; CDR3aa: CASSSGTSYEQYF; v_gene: TRBV6-1; abundance: .; j_gene: TRBJ2-7; d_gene: .; len: 13
CDR3nt: TGTGCCAGCAGCCGAGAGCTGGGGGGACAGCCAAACACCGGGGAGCTGTTTTTT; CDR3aa: CASSRELGGQPNTGELFF; v_gene: TRBV4-2; abundance: .; j_gene: TRBJ2-2; d_gene: .; len: 18
CDR3nt: TGTGCCAGCAGCTTGGAACAGGGGGCCCTTGAAAACTATGGCTACACCTTC; CDR3aa: CASSLEQGALENYGYTF; v_gene: TRBV5-8; abundance: .; j_gene: TRBJ1-2; d_gene: TRBD1; len: 17
CDR3nt: TGTGCCAGCAGTCCGGGACAGGATGTGAATGAGCAGTTCTTC; CDR3aa: CASSPGQDVNEQFF; v_gene: TRBV6-5; abundance: .; j_gene: TRBJ2-1; d_gene: TRBD1; len: 14
CDR3nt: TGTGCCAGCAGCGGGAGGGACAGGGGAGACTATGGCTACACCTTC; CDR3aa: CASSGRDRGDYGYTF; v_gene: TRBV11-2; abundance: .; j_gene: TRBJ1-2; d_gene: TRBD1; len: 15
CDR3nt: TGTGCCACCTCGAGGAAGTACTCCTACGAGCAGTACTTC; CDR3aa: CATSRKYSYEQYF; v_gene: TRBV27; abundance: .; j_gene: TRBJ2-7; d_gene: .; len: 13
CDR3nt: TGTGCCAGCAGCCTAAAAGCGGGGGGGCCTGAGACCCAGTACTTC; CDR3aa: CASSLKAGGPETQYF; v_gene: TRBV5-5; abundance: .; j_gene: TRBJ2-5; d_gene: TRBD2; len: 15
CDR3nt: TGCAGCGTTGGGGACAGGGGGAAGTTTTACGAGCAGTACTTC; CDR3aa: CSVGDRGKFYEQYF; v_gene: TRBV29-1; abundance: .; j_gene: TRBJ2-7; d_gene: TRBD1; len: 14
CDR3nt: TGTGCCAGCAGCCCCCGGGACAGGGGGCTTGGTCAGCCCCAGCATTTT; CDR3aa: CASSPRDRGLGQPQHF; v_gene: TRBV7-2; abundance: .; j_gene: TRBJ1-5; d_gene: TRBD1; len: 16
CDR3nt: TGCGCCAGCAGCCAGGGGACAACCGTCAATGAGCAGTTCTTC; CDR3aa: CASSQGTTVNEQFF; v_gene: TRBV4-3; abundance: .; j_gene: TRBJ2-1; d_gene: .; len: 14
CDR3nt: TGCGCCAGCAGCCCACAGGGGGGTGAAAAACTGTTTTTT; CDR3aa: CASSPQGGEKLFF; v_gene: TRBV4-1; abundance: .; j_gene: TRBJ1-4; d_gene: TRBD1; len: 13
CDR3nt: TGTGCCAGCAGTGTTGGAGGGGGCGCCTATGGCTACACCTTC; CDR3aa: CASSVGGGAYGYTF; v_gene: TRBV2; abundance: .; j_gene: TRBJ1-2; d_gene: TRBD1; len: 14
CDR3nt: TGTGCCAGCAGGTTCGGACAGGGCGACACTGAAGCTTTCTTT; CDR3aa: CASRFGQGDTEAFF; v_gene: TRBV27; abundance: .; j_gene: TRBJ1-1; d_gene: TRBD1; len: 14
CDR3nt: TGTGCCTGGAGTGTACGCGGACTAATGAACACTGAAGCTTTCTTT; CDR3aa: CAWSVRGLMNTEAFF; v_gene: TRBV30; abundance: .; j_gene: TRBJ1-1; d_gene: .; len: 15
CDR3nt: TGCGCCAGCAGCTTGGGACACAGTAACTATGGCTACACCTTC; CDR3aa: CASSLGHSNYGYTF; v_gene: TRBV5-1; abundance: .; j_gene: TRBJ1-2; d_gene: .; len: 14
CDR3nt: TGTGCCAGCAGCGTAGGGACTAGCGGGGGGGCTGGGGAGACCCAGTACTTC; CDR3aa: CASSVGTSGGAGETQYF; v_gene: TRBV9; abundance: .; j_gene: TRBJ2-5; d_gene: TRBD2; len: 17
CDR3nt: TGTGCCAGTAGTATAATTGGAAATAGCCTCCGGGTGGAGACCCAGTACTTC; CDR3aa: CASSIIGNSLRVETQYF; v_gene: TRBV19; abundance: .; j_gene: TRBJ2-5; d_gene: .; len: 17
CDR3nt: TGTGCCAGCTCAACCTATGACAGTGAAGCTTTCTTT; CDR3aa: CASSTYDSEAFF; v_gene: TRBV18; abundance: .; j_gene: TRBJ1-1; d_gene: .; len: 12
CDR3nt: TGTGCCACCAGCAGAGATCGGCGGGCAGGGGCAACCTACGAGCAGTACTTC; CDR3aa: CATSRDRRAGATYEQYF; v_gene: TRBV15; abundance: .; j_gene: TRBJ2-7; d_gene: .; len: 17
CDR3nt: TGTGCCAGCTCAAATTACTACGAGCAGTACTTC; CDR3aa: CASSNYYEQYF; v_gene: TRBV18; abundance: .; j_gene: TRBJ2-7; d_gene: .; len: 11
CDR3nt: TGTGCCAGCAGCTCCTCGCCGGGACTAGCGGGATCTTACGAGCAGTACTTC; CDR3aa: CASSSSPGLAGSYEQYF; v_gene: TRBV7-2; abundance: .; j_gene: TRBJ2-7; d_gene: TRBD2; len: 17
CDR3nt: TGTGCCAGCAGTGCCGGTCAGGGCGATCTCTCTGGAAACACCATATATTTT; CDR3aa: CASSAGQGDLSGNTIYF; v_gene: TRBV6-1; abundance: .; j_gene: TRBJ1-3; d_gene: .; len: 17
CDR3nt: TGCAGCGGGTGGCGGGACGGGCCAGATACGCAGTATTTT; CDR3aa: CSGWRDGPDTQYF; v_gene: TRBV29-1; abundance: .; j_gene: TRBJ2-3; d_gene: .; len: 13
CDR3nt: TGTGCCTGGAGAGACAAATTGGGACAGGAGGGAGAGACCCAGTACTTC; CDR3aa: CAWRDKLGQEGETQYF; v_gene: TRBV30; abundance: .; j_gene: TRBJ2-5; d_gene: TRBD1; len: 16
CDR3nt: TGTGCCAGCAGGCCTACTTTCCCAGGGGATGGTCAGGATGGCTACACCTTC; CDR3aa: CASRPTFPGDGQDGYTF; v_gene: TRBV25-1; abundance: .; j_gene: TRBJ1-2; d_gene: .; len: 17
CDR3nt: TGTGCCAGCAGCTTAGAGGGGGCCAGTGGGTATGGCTACACCTTC; CDR3aa: CASSLEGASGYGYTF; v_gene: TRBV7-8; abundance: .; j_gene: TRBJ1-2; d_gene: TRBD1; len: 15
CDR3nt: TGCGCCAGCAGCCCCGGCCTAGACAGGGCAAATCAGCCCCAGCATTTT; CDR3aa: CASSPGLDRANQPQHF; v_gene: TRBV5-1; abundance: .; j_gene: TRBJ1-5; d_gene: TRBD1; len: 16
CDR3nt: TGTGCCAGCAGCTTAGAAGATCATTGGGGACAGGGCGCTTCACCCCTCCACTTT; CDR3aa: CASSLEDHWGQGASPLHF; v_gene: TRBV7-9; abundance: .; j_gene: TRBJ1-6; d_gene: TRBD1; len: 18